This T cell receptor beta chain was sequenced for a study of CD8 T cells in Susac syndrome. Germline V CDR1 and CDR2: GTSNPN, SVGIG (reference sequence). The CDR3 extends over 14 amino acids. Trimming removed 0 bases from V and 2 bases from J, with 10 bases in between. cDNA came from roughly 0.5 to 1 ug RNA primed by random hexamers. TCRdb used MiXCR to reprocess the immunoSEQ multiplex PCR reads, holding one entry per CDR3 protein. Of under 150,000 distinct CDR3 sequences listed, around 91% are singletons. The receptor was derived from a human donor with multiple sclerosis. Specimen: CD8+ T cells from PBMCs. The chain recombines TRBV30 with TRBJ1-2; TRBD1 is a possible D gene (5 bases). The CDR3 protein is CAWSVEGLNYGYTF. DNA for the CDR3: TGTGCCTGGAGTGTGGAGGGACTAAACTATGGCTACACCTTC.